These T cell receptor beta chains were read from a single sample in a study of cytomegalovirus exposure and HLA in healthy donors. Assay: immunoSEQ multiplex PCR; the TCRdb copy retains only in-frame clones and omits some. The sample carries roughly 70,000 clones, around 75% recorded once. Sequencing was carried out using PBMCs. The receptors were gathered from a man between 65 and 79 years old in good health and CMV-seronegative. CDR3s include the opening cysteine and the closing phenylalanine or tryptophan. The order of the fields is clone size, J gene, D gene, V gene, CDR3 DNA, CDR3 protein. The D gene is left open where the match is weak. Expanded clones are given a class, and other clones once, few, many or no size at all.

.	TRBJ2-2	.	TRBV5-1	TGCGCCAGCAGCTTGGCCGGGGACACCGGGGAGCTGTTTTTT	CASSLAGDTGELFF
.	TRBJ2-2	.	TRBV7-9	TGTTCCAGCAGCCCTCTAGCCACCGGGGGCGGGGAGCTGTTTTTT	CSSSPLATGGGELFF
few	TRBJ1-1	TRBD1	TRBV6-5	TGTGCCAGCAGTTCCCCCGGGACAGCCAACACTGAAGCTTTCTTT	CASSSPGTANTEAFF
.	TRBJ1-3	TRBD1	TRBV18	TGTGCCAGCTCATACCGGACAGGCCCCTCTGGAAACACCATATATTTT	CASSYRTGPSGNTIYF
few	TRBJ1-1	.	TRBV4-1	TGCGCCAGCAGCCAAGACAGGGGCTTGAACACTGAAGCTTTCTTT	CASSQDRGLNTEAFF
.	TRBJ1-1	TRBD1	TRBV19	TGTGCCAGTAGTATCGGGACAGGGGGTGAAGCTTTCTTT	CASSIGTGGEAFF
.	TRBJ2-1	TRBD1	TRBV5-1	TGCGCCAGCAGCTCCTACGACTTGACAGGGGTCCCCTCCTACAATGAGCAGTTCTTC	CASSSYDLTGVPSYNEQFF
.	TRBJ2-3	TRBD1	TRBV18	TGTGCCAGCTCACAGGGGGCGCTTCCCACAGATACGCAGTATTTT	CASSQGALPTDTQYF
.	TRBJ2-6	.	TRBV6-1	TGTGCCAGCCGCGGGCAGGCCTCTGGGGCCAACGTCCTGACTTTC	CASRGQASGANVLTF
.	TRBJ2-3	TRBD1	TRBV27	TGTGCCAGCAGTTTATCAGTCGGGACAGGGCTAGCAACGCAGTATTTT	CASSLSVGTGLATQYF
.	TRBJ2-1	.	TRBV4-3	TGCGCCAGCAGCCCCCAGTCTAGCAATGAGCAGTTCTTC	CASSPQSSNEQFF
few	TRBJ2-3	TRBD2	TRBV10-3	TGTGCCATCAGTGACTTGCTAGCGGACCACACAGATACGCAGTATTTT	CAISDLLADHTDTQYF
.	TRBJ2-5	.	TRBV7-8	TGTGCCAGCAGCTTAGATAGCTACGGGCGGGGAGAGACCCAGTACTTC	CASSLDSYGRGETQYF
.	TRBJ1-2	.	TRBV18	TGTGCCAGCTCACCTGTCCCGGAGACTAACTATGGCTACACCTTC	CASSPVPETNYGYTF
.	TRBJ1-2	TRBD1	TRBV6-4	TGTGCCAGCAGTCTTACCTCCGGGACAGGGTCATCCGGCTACACCTTC	CASSLTSGTGSSGYTF
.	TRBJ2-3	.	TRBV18	TGTGCCAGCTCACTGGCGGCACCCACAGATACGCAGTATTTT	CASSLAAPTDTQYF
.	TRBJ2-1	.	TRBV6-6	TGTGCCAGCAGCTCAGGCAGGGACAATGAGCAGTTCTTC	CASSSGRDNEQFF
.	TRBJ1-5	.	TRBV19	TGTGCCAGTAGTGCGTGGGCGAATAGCAATCAGCCCCAGCATTTT	CASSAWANSNQPQHF
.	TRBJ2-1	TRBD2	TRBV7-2	TGTGCCAGCAGCTTAAGGAGGGAGGGCGACAATGAGCAGTTCTTC	CASSLRREGDNEQFF
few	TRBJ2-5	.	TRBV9	TGTGCCAGCAGCGTAGCGTCCGGGGATGAGACCCAGTACTTC	CASSVASGDETQYF
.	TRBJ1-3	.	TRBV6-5	TGTGCCAGCAGTTACTCGGCAGGCTCTGGAAACACCATATATTTT	CASSYSAGSGNTIYF
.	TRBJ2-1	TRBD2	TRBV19	TGTGCCAGTAGCGGGACTAGCGGCGGTGAGCAGTTCTTC	CASSGTSGGEQFF
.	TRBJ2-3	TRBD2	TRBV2	TGTGCCAGCAGCCGGAACGGGGGGGCCCCAGATACGCAGTATTTT	CASSRNGGAPDTQYF
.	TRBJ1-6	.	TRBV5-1	TGCGCCAGCAGCTTGGGACTGATTAATTCACCCCTCCACTTT	CASSLGLINSPLHF
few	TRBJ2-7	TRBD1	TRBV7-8	TGTGCCAGCAGCTTAGGGGGGCAGGGGGCCCTCTACGAGCAGTACTTC	CASSLGGQGALYEQYF